One and the same sample provided the 30 T cell receptor beta chains below, sequenced in a study of shared clonotypes between healthy human individuals (dated by TCRdb to the early 2020s). The method was the immunoSEQ multiplex PCR assay. TCRdb carries this immuneACCESS record with in-frame sequences only. Its versions omit some clonotypes, under half of them owing to an unresolved V gene in the studies checked, with the rest unexplained. The sample profile shows 2 million to 3 million clones; 93% of them were found once. The top ten clones comprise approximately 0.37% of the sample. The sequencing sample was made of naive CD4+ T cells from PBMCs. The intended sense of this specimen's cell subset or site label: CD45RA+ positively selected. Every receptor here comes from a man between 18 and 35 years old in good health. Some clones in this sample may be carry-over from other donors' samples.

V usage is TRBV7-2 and J usage is TRBJ1-1, with D possibly TRBD1 on 5 matching bases. The V end lost 1 base, the J end lost 5 bases, and 14 bases lay between the germline ends. Germline V gene sequence: CDR1 SGHTA, CDR2 FQGNSA. The CDR3 has 15 amino acids. The chain's CDR3 is CASSLVFGAGTEAFF. Here the CDR3 DNA reads TGTGCCAGCAGCTTAGTATTCGGGGCGGGAACTGAAGCTTTCTTT.

In its sample, this clone was seen once. The chain couples TRBV5-4 to TRBJ1-2; D gene unclear. Germline V lookup: CDR1 SGHNT, CDR2 YYREEE (reference sequence). The CDR3 has 12 amino acids. Trimming took 2 bases from V and 8 from J, leaving 10 bases between them. The CDR3 protein is CASSFLSRGYTF. The CDR3 bases are TGTGCCAGCAGCTTTTTAAGTCGCGGCTACACCTTC.

Points on this clone: Additional DNA sequences in this sample encode the identical CDR3. This chain links TRBV5-1 with TRBJ2-7; 7 bases align to TRBD2. This CDR3 contains 14 residues. The ends lost 2 bases at V and 4 bases at J; junction bases unmatched: 6. CDR1 and CDR2 from the germline V gene are SGHRS and YFSETQ. The CDR3: CASSLGTGGYEQYF. The CDR3 coding sequence is TGCGCCAGCAGCTTAGGTACCGGGGGGTACGAGCAGTACTTC.

The chain links TRBV7-2 to TRBJ2-1; D is unresolved. Germline V lookup: CDR1 SGHTA, CDR2 FQGNSA. Between the trimmed V and J ends, which lost 3 bases and 10 bases, there was a span of 7 bases. This CDR3 spans 11 amino acids. The CDR3 here is CASSFRWEQFF. The DNA for the CDR3 is TGTGCCAGCAGCTTCCGTTGGGAGCAGTTCTTC.

V is TRBV7-2 and J is TRBJ1-5, with 10 nucleotides matching TRBD1. CDR1 and CDR2 from the germline V gene are SGHTA and FQGNSA. The CDR3 runs to 16 residues. V lost 4 bases and J lost 2; bases outside the gene matches: 5. The DNA for the CDR3 is TGTGCCAGCAGCTATACCGGGACAGGGGGCAATCAGCCCCAGCATTTT. It translates to CASSYTGTGGNQPQHF.

The CDR3 DNA sequence: TGTGCCAGCAGTCCCCGCCTTCGGGGCTACACCTTC. Translating gives CASSPRLRGYTF. The chain recombines TRBV28 with TRBJ1-2; D remains unclear. Germline V CDR1 and CDR2: MDHEN, SYDVKM. The V end lost 5 bases, the J end lost 8 bases, and 12 bases lay between the germline ends. This CDR3 spans 12 amino acids.

The chain recombines TRBV27 with TRBJ2-7; 8 bases are shared with TRBD2. This CDR3 is built from 16 residues. CDR1 is MNHEY, CDR2 SMNVEV, per germline (reference sequence). V was pared by 6 bases and J by 3 bases, with 13 bases of the junction left unmatched. CDR3 bases: TGTGCCAGCAGGCCTGCCGACTTAGCGGGGCTCTACGAGCAGTACTTC. It translates to CASRPADLAGLYEQYF.

The chain combines TRBV6-4 with TRBJ2-3; TRBD2 matches at 12 bases. This CDR3 spans 18 amino acids. In germline, CDR1 is MRHNA, CDR2 SNTAGT. Trimming cost V 0 bases and J 3 bases; bases outside gene matches: 7. CDR3 nucleotide sequence: TGTGCCAGCAGTGACTCTGCTAGCGGGAGGGCCGGTACAGATACGCAGTATTTT. The encoded protein is CASSDSASGRAGTDTQYF.

DNA for the CDR3: TGCGCCAGCAGCTTGACTAGCGGAGACTCCTACAATGAGCAGTTCTTC. Encoded protein: CASSLTSGDSYNEQFF. The chain has TRBV5-1 and TRBJ2-1, with 8 bases that match TRBD2. Germline CDR1 SGHRS, CDR2 YFSETQ. J was trimmed by 0 bases and V by 1 base; bases with no gene match: 3. The CDR3 consists of 16 residues.

The count of this clone is one. This chain links TRBV9 with TRBJ1-2; no firm D call. V was trimmed by 1 base and J by 4 bases, leaving 5 bases between them. The CDR3 extends over 12 amino acids. In germline, CDR1 is SGDLS, CDR2 YYNGEE. DNA of the CDR3: TGTGCCAGCAGCGTAACAACCTATGGCTACACCTTC. It yields the protein CASSVTTYGYTF. Based on the CDR3 plus reference TRBV9 and TRBJ1-2, the full variable domain is DSGVTQTPKHLITATGQRVTLRCSPRSGDLSVYWYQQSLDQGLQFLIQYYNGEERAKGNILERFSAQQFPDLHSELNLSSLELGDSALYFCASSVTTYGYTFGSGTRLTVV.

The chain couples TRBV21-1 to TRBJ2-1; TRBD2 reflects the table's D call only, with no check against the DNA. TRBV21-1 is labeled a pseudogene. This CDR3 is built from 14 residues. CDR3: CATALSGGYNEQFF. CDR3 in DNA: TGTGCCACTGCCCTTAGCGGGGGCTACAATGAGCAGTTCTTC.

CDR3 sequence: CASSGRDTYEQYF. CDR3 sequence (DNA): TGCGCCAGCAGCGGCAGGGACACCTACGAGCAGTACTTC. The chain combines TRBV5-1 with TRBJ2-7; tentatively, D is TRBD1 (6 bases). The V and J ends lost 4 bases and 2 bases respectively, with 10 bases between them. The CDR3 totals 13 residues. Germline V gives CDR1 SGHRS, CDR2 YFSETQ.

V is TRBV29-1 and J is TRBJ1-4; D is unclear. Germline V gene lookup returns CDR1 SQVTM and CDR2 ANQGSEA. The CDR3 is made up of 13 amino acids. The V end lost 6 bases, the J end lost 3 bases, and 11 bases lay between the germline ends. DNA for the CDR3: TGCAGCGTATCCGGACGCGCTAATGAAAAACTGTTTTTT. Encoded protein: CSVSGRANEKLFF.

The V and J genes are TRBV28 and TRBJ1-4; D call uncertain. This CDR3 is 14 amino acids long. Trimming stripped 5 bases from V and 10 bases from J, with 17 bases between. Germline-derived CDR1 and CDR2 are MDHEN and SYDVKM. CDR3 nucleotides: TGTGCCAGCAGTGTCGCTTTGGGAGCAGGAAAACTGTTTTTT. Protein product: CASSVALGAGKLFF.

About this clone: This sample also contains other DNA sequences that code for the same CDR3. The chain combines TRBV5-6 with TRBJ1-5; weak D call: TRBD1 (6 bases). Germline CDR1 is SGHDT and CDR2 is YYEEEE. The CDR3 sequence is 15 residues long. With 2 bases removed from V and 1 base from J, the gap between germline ends came to 10 bases. CDR3 DNA: TGTGCCAGCAGCTTAGCGGGGGCGAGCAATCAGCCCCAGCATTTT. The encoded protein is CASSLAGASNQPQHF.

The chain combines TRBV29-1 with TRBJ2-5; D might be TRBD1 (5 bases). Looked up from germline, CDR1 is SQVTM and CDR2 is ANQGSEA. This CDR3 region has 11 residues. Trimming removed 7 bases from V and 7 bases from J, with 13 bases in between. CDR3 region: CSDRILGTQYF. The CDR3 nucleotides read TGCAGCGACAGGATTTTGGGGACCCAGTACTTC.

The DNA for the CDR3 is TGTGCCAGTAGTCCCGCCGGGACCCTGTATAGCAATCAGCCCCAGCATTTT. Protein: CASSPAGTLYSNQPQHF. This chain links TRBV19 with TRBJ1-5; a weak D match, TRBD1 (5 bases). V was clipped by 5 bases and J by 0 bases, with 17 bases between them. CDR3 length: 17 residues. Germline values: CDR1 LNHDA, CDR2 SQIVND (reference sequence).

The genes are TRBV2 and TRBJ2-3; 10 bases fit TRBD2. The CDR3 is 14 amino acids. From germline, CDR1 is SNHLY and CDR2 FYNNEI. The trim removed 6 bases at V and 5 bases at J, leaving 5 bases unmatched. The chain's CDR3 is CASREREGLDTQYF. In nucleotides, the CDR3 is TGTGCCAGCAGGGAGCGGGAGGGCCTAGATACGCAGTATTTT.

Worth noting for this clone: The same CDR3 arises from other DNA sequences in this sample as well. This chain uses TRBV10-3 with TRBJ1-5; TRBD1 matches 7 bases. CDR1 ENHRY and CDR2 SYGVKD come from the germline V gene. The CDR3 sequence is 15 residues long. After removal of 0 bases from V and 6 bases from J, the junction contained 5 bases not matched to a gene. DNA for the CDR3: TGTGCCATCAGTGAGTCCGGGCAGGGGGGTCAGCCCCAGCATTTT. It is translated as CAISESGQGGQPQHF.

This clone was observed a few times. The chain uses TRBV5-1 and TRBJ2-7; 10 bases are shared with TRBD2. The J segment lost 2 bases and the V segment lost 4 bases, leaving 6 bases of the junction unmatched. CDR3 length: 15 residues. The germline gives CDR1 SGHRS, CDR2 YFSETQ. Here the CDR3 reads CASSNGLADAYEQYF. The CDR3 nucleotides are TGCGCCAGCAGCAATGGACTAGCGGACGCCTACGAGCAGTACTTC. Drawing the rest from reference TRBV5-1 and TRBJ2-7, the complete variable domain is KAGVTQTPRYLIKTRGQQVTLSCSPISGHRSVSWYQQTPGQGLQFLFEYFSETQRNKGNFPGRFSGRQFSNSRSEMNVSTLELGDSALYLCASSNGLADAYEQYFGPGTRLTVT.

The gene calls are TRBV19 and TRBJ1-2; weak D call: TRBD1 (5 bases). Germline values: CDR1 LNHDA, CDR2 SQIVND (reference sequence). The CDR3 is made up of 13 amino acids. The V and J ends lost 2 bases and 4 bases respectively, with 8 bases between them. The CDR3, as DNA: TGTGCCAGTAGTATACTAGGGGCCTATGGCTACACCTTC. It is translated as CASSILGAYGYTF.

The rearrangement links TRBV18 to TRBJ2-3, with 8 bases aligning to TRBD2. V shed 6 bases, J shed 5 bases, and the junction held 13 bases outside the gene matches. The length of the CDR3 is 16 residues. CDR1 and CDR2 (germline): KGHSH, LQKENI. CDR3 nucleotide sequence: TGTGCCAGCTCCCGATCTAGCGGGCGGGCCGGAGATACGCAGTATTTT. Its protein is CASSRSSGRAGDTQYF.

Note on this clone: Other nucleotide sequences in the sample specify the same CDR3. The CDR3 nucleotides read TGTGCCAGCAGCGCCACCGGGACTACCTACGAGCAGTACTTC. Its protein is CASSATGTTYEQYF. This chain joins TRBV9 and TRBJ2-7; 7 bases align to TRBD2. In germline, CDR1 is SGDLS, CDR2 YYNGEE. V shed 3 bases, J shed 2 bases, and the junction held 5 bases outside the gene matches. This CDR3 is built from 14 residues.

J is TRBJ2-7 and V is TRBV5-1; D unclear. This CDR3 is 14 amino acids long. Germline CDR1 SGHRS, CDR2 YFSETQ. Trimming pared 4 bases from V and 2 bases from J, leaving 13 bases between. The CDR3 sequence is CASSPADKTYEQYF. The CDR3 bases are TGCGCCAGCAGCCCGGCTGACAAGACCTACGAGCAGTACTTC.

Notes on this clone: This CDR3 is also generated by other DNA sequences in the sample. The CDR3, as DNA: TGCAGTGCTAGAACAGATACGCAGTATTTT. As protein: CSARTDTQYF. The rearrangement links TRBV20-1 to TRBJ2-3, with D unresolved. V gave up 2 bases and J gave up 3 bases, with 0 bases separating them. Germline V gives CDR1 DFQATT, CDR2 SNEGSKA (reference sequence). CDR3 size: 10 residues.

Of note for this clone: Other DNA sequences of this sample code for an identical CDR3. The chain combines TRBV27 with TRBJ2-7; D is perhaps TRBD1 (5 bases). CDR3 length: 14 residues. Germline V CDR1 and CDR2: MNHEY, SMNVEV (reference sequence). V was cut by 0 bases and J by 4 bases, with 10 bases left in between. DNA for the CDR3: TGTGCCAGCAGTTTATCTGGCAGGGCTTACGAGCAGTACTTC. This sequence encodes CASSLSGRAYEQYF.

The gene calls are TRBV4-2 and TRBJ2-7; 14 nucleotides line up with TRBD2. V was clipped by 0 bases and J by 0 bases; unmatched bases: 7. Germline CDR1 and CDR2: LGHNA and YNFKEQ. The CDR3 has 19 amino acids. The CDR3 DNA follows: TGTGCCAGCAGCCAAGAATTTAAGGGACTAGCGGGAGACTCCTACGAGCAGTACTTC. Amino acids: CASSQEFKGLAGDSYEQYF.

The chain links TRBV27 to TRBJ1-1; D is unclear. The germline V and J ends were trimmed by 2 bases and 0 bases, with 7 bases remaining between them. The germline V gene has CDR1 MNHEY and CDR2 SMNVEV (reference sequence). The CDR3 runs 14 residues. The CDR3 bases are TGTGCCAGCAGTTTACGTCAGGTGAACACTGAAGCTTTCTTT. It codes for CASSLRQVNTEAFF.

The chain recombines TRBV28 with TRBJ1-1, with TRBD1 as a possible D gene (6 bases). Trimming removed 6 bases from V and 1 base from J, with 9 bases in between. CDR3 length: 13 residues. The V gene's germline CDR1 is MDHEN and CDR2 SYDVKM. The CDR3 is CASRRGGNTEAFF. The CDR3 DNA reads TGTGCCAGCAGAAGGGGGGGGAACACTGAAGCTTTCTTT.

The chain links TRBV10-3 to TRBJ2-5; 7 bases are shared with TRBD2. The CDR3 spans 17 residues. The germline V gene has CDR1 ENHRY and CDR2 SYGVKD. Germline trimming cut 2 bases from V and 2 bases from J; bases unmatched to any gene: 11. The chain's CDR3 is CAISEGVGGVRQETQYF. The CDR3 nucleotides are TGTGCCATCAGTGAGGGTGTGGGAGGGGTGAGGCAAGAGACCCAGTACTTC.